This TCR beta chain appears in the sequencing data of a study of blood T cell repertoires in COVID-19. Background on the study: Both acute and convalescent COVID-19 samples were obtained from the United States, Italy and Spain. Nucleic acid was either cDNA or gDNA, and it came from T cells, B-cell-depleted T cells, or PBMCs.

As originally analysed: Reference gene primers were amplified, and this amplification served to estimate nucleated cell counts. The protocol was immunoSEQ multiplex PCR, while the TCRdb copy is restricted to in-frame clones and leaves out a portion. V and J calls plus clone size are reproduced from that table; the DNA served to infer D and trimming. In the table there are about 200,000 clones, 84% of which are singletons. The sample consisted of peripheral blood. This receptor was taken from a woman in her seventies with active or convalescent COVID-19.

The CDR3 protein is CASHWPDNEKLFF. The CDR3 coding sequence is TGTGCCTCTCATTGGCCTGATAATGAAAAACTGTTTTTT. The J gene is TRBJ1-4, the V gene TRBV6-5; D is unclear. From germline, CDR1 is MNHEY and CDR2 SVGAGI. V lost 11 bases and J 4 bases, leaving 14 bases between the germline ends. This CDR3 is 13 amino acids long.